This T cell receptor (beta chain) was obtained from a study of OX40 agonist ivuxolimab in advanced cancers. About the study: A diagnosis of hepatocellular carcinoma, melanoma, renal cell or head and neck cancer was present in dose-escalation patients. Anti-PD-1, anti-PD-L1 or anti-CTLA-4 therapy given earlier was allowed, and over 35% had some.

Turning to this clone: Antigen specificity is unknown.

Repertoires were generated with immunoSEQ multiplex PCR, while TCRdb's copy carries only in-frame clones and drops some. The table lists 89,000 or so clones, around nine tenths of them singletons. Germline V CDR1 and CDR2: DFQATT, SNEGSKA (reference sequence). The CDR3 sequence is 10 residues long. V lost 6 bases, J lost 8 bases, and 11 bases lay in between. Findings of the study overall: Some patients without response likewise showed low normalized clonal expansion.

This clonotype originated in an adult with an advanced solid tumor such as melanoma, head and neck, liver or kidney cancer. V usage is TRBV20-1 and J usage is TRBJ2-7; D ambiguous. The source material was CD4+ or CD8+ T cells sorted from blood, sampled in a trial of the OX40 agonist ivuxolimab. The DNA for the CDR3 is TGCAGTGCCCCCACCGAAAAGCAGTACTTC. Its protein product is CSAPTEKQYF.